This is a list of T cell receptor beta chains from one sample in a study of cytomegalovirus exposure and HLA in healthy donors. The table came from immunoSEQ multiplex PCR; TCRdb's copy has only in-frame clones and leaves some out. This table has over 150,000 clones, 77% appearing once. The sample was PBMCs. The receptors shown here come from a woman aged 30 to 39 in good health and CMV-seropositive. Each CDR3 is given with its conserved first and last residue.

CASSLGGTGNQPQHF	TRBV28	TRBJ1-5
CASSEVAGHTGELFF	TRBV2	TRBJ2-2
CASSLLQGRDEQYF	TRBV5-1	TRBJ2-7
CARSFLTSGRAHEQYF	TRBV5-3	TRBJ2-7
CASSISQGEASYEQYF	TRBV4-2	TRBJ2-7
CASSLAGGSDNEQFF	TRBV6-1	TRBJ2-1
CASSPGTNREQYF	TRBV14	TRBJ2-7
CASNKQGPNEKLFF	TRBV11-2	TRBJ1-4
CASSLEQVPYEQYF	TRBV5-5	TRBJ2-7
CASSLEQGRPSYEQYF	TRBV5-6	TRBJ2-7
CASSLGSSSGYNEQFF	TRBV5-8	TRBJ2-1
CASSTRDRPYEQYF	TRBV19	TRBJ2-7
CASSLGLAFLTGELFF	TRBV7-2	TRBJ2-2
CASSFGAGGVHKNIQYF	TRBV5-4	TRBJ2-4
CASSPGQPYFYEQYF	TRBV7-2	TRBJ2-7
CASSPLRDRGQTDF	TRBV18	TRBJ1-3
CATFTYGYTF	TRBV28	TRBJ1-2
CASRRRGSGGYTF	TRBV6-5	TRBJ1-2
CASTTSARTGNPYNEQFF	TRBV19	TRBJ2-1
CASSNEAWNQPQHF	TRBV19	TRBJ1-5
CATSREKGGGSYNEQFF	TRBV15	TRBJ2-1
CASSLVGGGQDYEQYF	TRBV13	TRBJ2-7
CASSVATGDYGYTF	TRBV9	TRBJ1-2
CAWKRTGATNYGYTF	TRBV30	TRBJ1-2
CASSWTHLTGELFF	TRBV6-6	TRBJ2-2
CASPPGLAQFNEQFF	TRBV28	TRBJ2-1
CASSLYTGNAYNEQFF	TRBV28	TRBJ2-1
CASSLDRGTDTQYF	TRBV27	TRBJ2-3
CASSLAPPGVYQPQHF	TRBV7-6	TRBJ1-5
CASSDSGGSYGYTF	TRBV6-4	TRBJ1-2
CASSPNLLAELSYEQYF	TRBV7-6	TRBJ2-7
CASRPPGLPYNEQFF	TRBV6-1	TRBJ2-1
CASTLGPETQYF	TRBV27	TRBJ2-5
CASRRTSGPNEQFF	TRBV6-5	TRBJ2-1
CASTRGTDTQYF	TRBV6-1	TRBJ2-3
CSAGTSDEQYF	TRBV20-1	TRBJ2-7
CASSDKGLAGVETQYF	TRBV2	TRBJ2-5
CASRLTGTSGRAGETQYF	TRBV28	TRBJ2-5
CASITTSGASYEQYF	TRBV11-2	TRBJ2-7